A single sample gave rise to the 20 T cell receptor beta chains below, sequenced in a study of blood T cell repertoires in COVID-19. The protocol was immunoSEQ multiplex PCR, while the TCRdb copy is restricted to in-frame clones and leaves out a portion. The sample lists under 250,000 clones; roughly four fifths were seen once. Sequencing was performed on PBMCs or T cells enriched from blood (not recorded which). All receptors derive from a man aged 60 to 69 who had recovered from COVID-19.

The rearrangement uses TRBV5-5 and TRBJ2-3, with 9 positions matching TRBD1. With 1 base clipped from V and 5 bases from J, the junction kept 2 bases outside the gene matches. The CDR3 runs 14 residues. Germline lookup yields CDR1 SGHKS and CDR2 YYEKEE (reference sequence). CDR3 region: CASSLYRGQDTQYF. In DNA form, the CDR3 reads TGTGCCAGCAGCTTGTACAGGGGGCAAGATACGCAGTATTTT.

The chain links TRBV11-3 to TRBJ2-1; D is perhaps TRBD1 (5 bases). The germline CDR1 and CDR2 sequences are SGHNT and YENEEA. This CDR3 contains 15 residues. Trimming cost V 1 base and J 5 bases, with 12 bases left between them. CDR3 residues: CASSLVSGSHNEQFF. The CDR3 coding sequence is TGTGCCAGCAGCTTAGTTTCAGGGTCCCACAATGAGCAGTTCTTC.

The rearrangement uses TRBV11-2 and TRBJ1-2; D not resolved. V was pared by 4 bases and J by 1 base, with 10 bases between. This CDR3 region has 14 residues. Germline V gene data show CDR1 as SGHAT and CDR2 as FQNNGV. CDR3 in amino acids: CASSSERSNYGYTF. CDR3 in DNA: TGTGCCAGCAGCTCCGAAAGGAGTAACTATGGCTACACCTTC.

This clone turned up a few times. CDR3 DNA sequence: TGCGCCAGCAGCTTTACCCAGGGGACTGAAGCTTTCTTT. Amino acid sequence: CASSFTQGTEAFF. The chain is built from TRBV5-1 and TRBJ1-1, with D tentatively TRBD1 (6 bases). V was trimmed by 2 bases and J by 5 bases, leaving 10 bases between them. The germline gives CDR1 SGHRS, CDR2 YFSETQ. The CDR3 contains 13 residues.

The chain combines TRBV5-1 with TRBJ1-2; 9 nucleotides line up with TRBD1. Losses at the gene ends were 4 bases for V and 6 bases for J; bases not matched to a gene: 13. The germline V gene has CDR1 SGHRS and CDR2 YFSETQ. The CDR3 totals 16 residues. The chain's CDR3 is CASSNAGTGTGHGYTF. The CDR3 DNA reads TGCGCCAGCAGCAATGCCGGGACAGGGACAGGGCATGGCTACACCTTC.

V usage is TRBV6-5 and J usage is TRBJ1-5; 10 nucleotides align to TRBD1. CDR1 is MNHEY and CDR2 is SVGAGI in the germline V gene. The CDR3 contains 15 residues. Germline trimming cut 6 bases from V and 3 bases from J; bases unmatched to any gene: 5. CDR3 bases: TGTGCCAGCAGATCGGGACAGGGGCTCAATCAGCCCCAGCATTTT. This gives the protein CASRSGQGLNQPQHF.

The chain combines TRBV7-9 with TRBJ2-5; 10 nucleotides agree with TRBD2. The CDR3 contains 16 residues. With 5 bases clipped from V and 4 bases from J, the junction kept 10 bases outside the gene matches. Germline V gives CDR1 SEHNR, CDR2 FQNEAQ (reference sequence). In nucleotides, the CDR3 is TGTGCCAGCAGCATCCTAGCGGGGGCCTTCCGAGAGACCCAGTACTTC. As protein: CASSILAGAFRETQYF.

J is TRBJ2-7 and V is TRBV2; TRBD2 agrees at 11 bases. Germline CDR1 reads SNHLY; CDR2 reads FYNNEI. V gave up 7 bases and J gave up 4 bases; unmatched junction bases: 9. The CDR3 spans 15 residues. The CDR3 DNA sequence: TGTGCCAGCAATCTAGCGGGGGGACCAGGGTACGAGCAGTACTTC. It codes for CASNLAGGPGYEQYF.

V usage is TRBV19 and J usage is TRBJ1-2; 8 bases fit TRBD1. CDR3 size: 16 residues. Germline V gene sequence: CDR1 LNHDA, CDR2 SQIVND (reference sequence). Trimming at V came to 5 bases and at J to 5 bases, leaving 13 bases not matched to a gene. The CDR3 loop reads CASSDNPDRGDYGYTF. Written as DNA, the CDR3 is TGTGCCAGTAGTGATAACCCCGACAGGGGAGATTATGGCTACACCTTC.

The rearrangement uses TRBV21-1 and TRBJ1-2; no DNA check was done on the table's D call, TRBD1. TRBV21-1 has pseudogene status. This CDR3 has 16 amino acids. CDR3 DNA: TGTGCCAGCAGCAAAATCGACAGGGGGAGGAACTATGGCTACACCTTC. It encodes CASSKIDRGRNYGYTF.

The J gene is TRBJ1-2, the V gene TRBV5-6, with 7 bases matching TRBD1. V dropped 6 bases and J dropped 5; count of bases not matched to a gene: 10. Germline V lookup: CDR1 SGHDT, CDR2 YYEEEE. This CDR3 comprises 14 residues. In DNA form, the CDR3 reads TGTGCCAGCACCCAGGGGGGACAGCTATATGGCTACACCTTC. Protein: CASTQGGQLYGYTF.

This clone was seen a single time. The chain employs TRBV7-8 and TRBJ2-1; TRBD1 is a possible D gene (6 bases). CDR3 size: 17 residues. Trimming pared 1 base from V and 9 bases from J, leaving 22 bases between. Looked up from germline, CDR1 is SGHVS and CDR2 is FQNEAQ. As DNA, the CDR3 is TGTGCCAGCAGCTTAGGTCTGTCGGGACAACGTTACGGTGAGCAGTTCTTC. Its translation is CASSLGLSGQRYGEQFF.

The chain uses TRBV6-5 and TRBJ1-6, with D tentatively TRBD1 (6 bases). The length of the CDR3 is 16 residues. V lost 4 bases and J lost 11, with 21 bases in between. The germline CDR1 and CDR2 sequences are MNHEY and SVGAGI. The CDR3 loop reads CASSSTGSPGGAPLHF. DNA for the CDR3: TGTGCCAGCAGTTCCACAGGGTCGCCGGGTGGGGCACCCCTCCACTTT.

This clone was picked up one time. This chain joins TRBV7-8 and TRBJ2-5; 9 nucleotides agree with TRBD2. The CDR3 length is 16 residues. V trimming: 1 base; J trimming: 4 bases; junction bases outside the gene matches: 7. Germline CDR1 SGHVS, CDR2 FQNEAQ. Here the CDR3 DNA reads TGTGCCAGCAGCTTAGTTGGCCTAGCGGGGAGAGAGACCCAGTACTTC. This encodes CASSLVGLAGRETQYF.

This clone was counted between two and nine times. V usage is TRBV2 and J usage is TRBJ1-6, with a tentative D call TRBD1 (6 bases). The germline gives CDR1 SNHLY, CDR2 FYNNEI. CDR3 length: 15 residues. Trimming left V 6 bases short and J 0 bases short, with 9 bases between. This CDR3 reads CASRGQSSYNSPLHF. The CDR3 DNA reads TGTGCCAGCAGAGGACAGAGCTCCTATAATTCACCCCTCCACTTT.

This clone was observed once. V gene TRBV6-5 combines with J gene TRBJ2-7; 8 bases are shared with TRBD1. Germline CDR1 and CDR2: MNHEY and SVGAGI. The CDR3 totals 15 residues. J gave up 1 base and V 3 bases, and 5 bases lay outside the gene matches. The CDR3 DNA sequence: TGTGCCAGCAGTTATGACAGGGGACCTTCCTACGAGCAGTACTTC. Residues: CASSYDRGPSYEQYF.

The rearrangement joins TRBV6-2 or TRBV6-3 to TRBJ1-6; D not resolved. Germline V CDR1 and CDR2: MNHEY, SVGEGT. V dropped 3 bases and J dropped 0 bases, with 15 bases sitting between them. CDR3 length: 18 residues. CDR3 DNA sequence: TGTGCCAGCAGTTATTCCCAGAACCTTGGCTCCTATAATTCACCCCTCCACTTT. This gives the protein CASSYSQNLGSYNSPLHF.

This clone was counted a few times. The rearrangement joins TRBV6-4 to TRBJ2-2; 8 bases fit TRBD2. The length of the CDR3 is 15 residues. Germline V gives CDR1 MRHNA, CDR2 SNTAGT. The J segment lost 4 bases and the V segment lost 0 bases, leaving 1 base of the junction unmatched. In nucleotides, the CDR3 is TGTGCCAGCAGTGACTCGAGCGGGGGCACCGGGGAGCTGTTTTTT. As protein: CASSDSSGGTGELFF.

V is TRBV6-2 or TRBV6-3 and J is TRBJ1-1; 11 bases map to TRBD1. Germline CDR1 reads MNHEY; CDR2 reads SVGEGT. The CDR3 totals 18 residues. V was clipped by 1 base and J by 3 bases; unmatched bases: 10. Written as DNA, the CDR3 is TGTGCCAGCAGTTACTTTTATTTGGGACAGGGGGACGACACTGAAGCTTTCTTT. Its protein product is CASSYFYLGQGDDTEAFF.

The gene calls are TRBV7-9 and TRBJ1-4; D is undetermined. CDR1 SEHNR and CDR2 FQNEAQ come from the germline V gene (reference sequence). The germline V and J ends were trimmed by 5 bases and 3 bases, with 7 bases remaining between them. The CDR3 runs 13 residues. CDR3 protein: CASSGQANEKLFF. In nucleotides, the CDR3 is TGTGCCAGCAGCGGGCAAGCTAATGAAAAACTGTTTTTT.